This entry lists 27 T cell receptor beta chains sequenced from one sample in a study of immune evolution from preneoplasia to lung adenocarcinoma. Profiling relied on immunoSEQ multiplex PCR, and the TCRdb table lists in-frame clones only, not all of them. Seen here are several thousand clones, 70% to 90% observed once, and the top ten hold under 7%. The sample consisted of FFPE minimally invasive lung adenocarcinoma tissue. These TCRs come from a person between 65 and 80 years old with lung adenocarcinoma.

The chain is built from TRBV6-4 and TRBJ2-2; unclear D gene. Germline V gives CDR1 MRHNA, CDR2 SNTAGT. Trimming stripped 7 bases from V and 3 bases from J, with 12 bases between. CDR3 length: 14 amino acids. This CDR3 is CASKSDADTGELFF. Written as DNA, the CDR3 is TGTGCCAGCAAAAGCGACGCGGACACCGGGGAGCTGTTTTTT.

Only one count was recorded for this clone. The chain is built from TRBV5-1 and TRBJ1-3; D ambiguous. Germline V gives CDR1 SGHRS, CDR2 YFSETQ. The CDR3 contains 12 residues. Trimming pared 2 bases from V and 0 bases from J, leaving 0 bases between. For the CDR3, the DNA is TGCGCCAGCAGCTTCTCTGGAAACACCATATATTTT. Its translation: CASSFSGNTIYF.

The CDR3: CASSLADRGNYGYTF. Written as DNA, the CDR3 is TGTGCCAGCAGCTTAGCGGACAGAGGAAACTATGGCTACACCTTC. The V and J genes are TRBV7-8 and TRBJ1-2; TRBD1 is a possible D gene (6 bases). Germline CDR1 and CDR2: SGHVS and FQNEAQ. Trimming took 0 bases from V and 2 from J, leaving 10 bases between them. The CDR3 consists of 15 residues.

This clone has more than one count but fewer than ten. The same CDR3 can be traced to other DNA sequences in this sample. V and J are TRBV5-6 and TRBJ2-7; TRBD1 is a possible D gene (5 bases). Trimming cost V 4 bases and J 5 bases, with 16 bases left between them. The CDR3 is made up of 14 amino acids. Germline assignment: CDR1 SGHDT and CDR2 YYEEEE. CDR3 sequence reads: CASSRRMGPNEQYF. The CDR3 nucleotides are TGTGCCAGCAGCCGCCGGATGGGGCCCAACGAGCAGTACTTC.

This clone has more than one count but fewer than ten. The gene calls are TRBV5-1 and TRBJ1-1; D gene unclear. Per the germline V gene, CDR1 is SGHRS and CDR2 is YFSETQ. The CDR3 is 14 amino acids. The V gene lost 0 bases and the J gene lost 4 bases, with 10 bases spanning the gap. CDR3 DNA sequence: TGCGCCAGCAGCTTGGGTGGACTCGTCACTGAAGCTTTCTTT. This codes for CASSLGGLVTEAFF. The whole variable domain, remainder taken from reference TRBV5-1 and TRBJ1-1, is KAGVTQTPRYLIKTRGQQVTLSCSPISGHRSVSWYQQTPGQGLQFLFEYFSETQRNKGNFPGRFSGRQFSNSRSEMNVSTLELGDSALYLCASSLGGLVTEAFFGQGTRLTVV.

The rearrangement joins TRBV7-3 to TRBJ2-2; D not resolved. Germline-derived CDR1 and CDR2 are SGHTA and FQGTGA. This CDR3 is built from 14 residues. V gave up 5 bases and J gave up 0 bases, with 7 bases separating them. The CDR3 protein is CASSPKANTGELFF. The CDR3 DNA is TGTGCCAGCAGCCCGAAAGCGAACACCGGGGAGCTGTTTTTT.

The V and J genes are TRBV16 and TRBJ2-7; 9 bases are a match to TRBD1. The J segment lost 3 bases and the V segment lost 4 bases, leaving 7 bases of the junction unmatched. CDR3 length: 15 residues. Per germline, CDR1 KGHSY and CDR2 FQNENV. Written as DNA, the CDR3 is TGTGCCAGCAGCCGGGGGGACAGGGTCATCTACGAGCAGTACTTC. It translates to CASSRGDRVIYEQYF.

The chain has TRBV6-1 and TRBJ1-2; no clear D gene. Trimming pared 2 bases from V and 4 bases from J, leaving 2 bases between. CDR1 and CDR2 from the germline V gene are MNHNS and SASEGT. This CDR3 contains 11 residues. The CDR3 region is CASSELYGYTF. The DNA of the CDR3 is TGTGCCAGCAGTGAACTCTATGGCTACACCTTC.

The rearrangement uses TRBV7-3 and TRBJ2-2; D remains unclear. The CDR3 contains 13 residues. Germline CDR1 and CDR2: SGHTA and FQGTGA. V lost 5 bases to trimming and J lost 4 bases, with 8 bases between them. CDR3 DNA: TGTGCCAGCAGCACCGAGGCCACCGGGGAGCTGTTTTTT. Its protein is CASSTEATGELFF.

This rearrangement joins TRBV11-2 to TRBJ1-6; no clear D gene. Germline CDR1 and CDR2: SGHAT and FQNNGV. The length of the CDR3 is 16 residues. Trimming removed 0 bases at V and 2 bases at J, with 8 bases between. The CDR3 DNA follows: TGTGCCAGCAGCTTAGATGAGGGAGCCTATAATTCACCCCTCCACTTT. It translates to CASSLDEGAYNSPLHF.

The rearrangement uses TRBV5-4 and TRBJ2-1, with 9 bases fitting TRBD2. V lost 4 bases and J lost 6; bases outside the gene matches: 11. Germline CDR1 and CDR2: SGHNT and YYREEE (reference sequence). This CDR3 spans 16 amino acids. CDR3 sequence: CASSPPKRGVANEQFF. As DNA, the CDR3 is TGTGCCAGCAGCCCTCCGAAGCGGGGGGTGGCCAATGAGCAGTTCTTC. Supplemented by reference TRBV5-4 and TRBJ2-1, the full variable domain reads ETGVTQSPTHLIKTRGQQVTLRCSSQSGHNTVSWYQQALGQGPQFIFQYYREEENGRGNFPPRFSGLQFPNYSSELNVNALELDDSALYLCASSPPKRGVANEQFFGPGTRLTVL.

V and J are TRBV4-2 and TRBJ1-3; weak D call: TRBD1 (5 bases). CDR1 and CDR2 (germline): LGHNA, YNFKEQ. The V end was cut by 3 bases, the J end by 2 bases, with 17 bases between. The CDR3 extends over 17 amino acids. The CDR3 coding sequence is TGTGCCAGCAGCCATCCGGGGGTAGGGACGGCTGGAAACACCATATATTTT. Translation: CASSHPGVGTAGNTIYF.

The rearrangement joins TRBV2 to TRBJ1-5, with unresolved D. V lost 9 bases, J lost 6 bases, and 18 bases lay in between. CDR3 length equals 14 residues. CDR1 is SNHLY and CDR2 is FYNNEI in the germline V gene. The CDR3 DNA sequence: TGTGCCAGTAGCCGCGAGGGTCGGGTTCAGCCCCAGCATTTT. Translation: CASSREGRVQPQHF. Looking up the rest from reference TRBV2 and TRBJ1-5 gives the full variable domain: EPEVTQTPSHQVTQMGQEVILRCVPISNHLYFYWYRQILGQKVEFLVSFYNNEISEKSEIFDDQFSVERPDGSNFTLKIRSTKLEDSAMYFCASSREGRVQPQHFGDGTRLSIL.

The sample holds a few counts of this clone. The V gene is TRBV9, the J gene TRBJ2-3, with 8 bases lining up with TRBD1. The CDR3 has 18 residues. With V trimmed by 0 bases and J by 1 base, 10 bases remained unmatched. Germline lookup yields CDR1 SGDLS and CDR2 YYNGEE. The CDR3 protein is CASSVGAGGLRGTDTQYF. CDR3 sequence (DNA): TGTGCCAGCAGCGTAGGGGCAGGGGGCTTGAGGGGCACAGATACGCAGTATTTT.

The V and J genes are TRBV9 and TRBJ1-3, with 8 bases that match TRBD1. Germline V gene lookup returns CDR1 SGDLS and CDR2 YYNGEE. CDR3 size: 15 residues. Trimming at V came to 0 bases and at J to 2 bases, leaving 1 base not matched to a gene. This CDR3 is CASSVEQGAGNTIYF. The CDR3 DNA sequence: TGTGCCAGCAGCGTAGAACAGGGGGCTGGAAACACCATATATTTT.

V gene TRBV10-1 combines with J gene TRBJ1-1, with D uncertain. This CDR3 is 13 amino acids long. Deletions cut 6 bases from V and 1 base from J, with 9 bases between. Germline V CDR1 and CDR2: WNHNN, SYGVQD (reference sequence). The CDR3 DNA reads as TGCGCCAGCAGGGCAGGAGCGAACACTGAAGCTTTCTTT. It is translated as CASRAGANTEAFF.

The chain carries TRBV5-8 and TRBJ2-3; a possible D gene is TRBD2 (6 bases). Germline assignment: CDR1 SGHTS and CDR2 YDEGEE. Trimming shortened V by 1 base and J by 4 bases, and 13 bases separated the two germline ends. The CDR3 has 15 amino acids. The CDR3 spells CASSLSGTAADTQYF. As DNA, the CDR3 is TGTGCCAGCAGCTTGTCTGGGACTGCGGCAGATACGCAGTATTTT.

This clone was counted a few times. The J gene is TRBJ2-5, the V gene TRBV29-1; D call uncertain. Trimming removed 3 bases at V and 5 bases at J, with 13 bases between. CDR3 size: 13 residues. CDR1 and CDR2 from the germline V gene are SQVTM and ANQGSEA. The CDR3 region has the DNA TGCAGCGTTGATGCCTCCAATTGGGAGACCCAGTACTTC. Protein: CSVDASNWETQYF.

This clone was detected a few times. The CDR3 loop is CAWSATYTEAFF. CDR3 sequence (DNA): TGTGCCTGGAGTGCGACGTACACTGAAGCTTTCTTT. The chain couples TRBV30 to TRBJ1-1, with D unresolved. V was pared by 1 base and J by 3 bases, with 6 bases between. Germline V gene sequence: CDR1 GTSNPN, CDR2 SVGIG (reference sequence). This CDR3 is built from 12 residues. Full variable domain (missing parts from reference TRBV30 and TRBJ1-1): SQTIHQWPATLVQPVGSPLSLECTVEGTSNPNLYWYRQAAGRGLQLLFYSVGIGQISSEVPQNLSASRPQDRQFILSSKKLLLSDSGFYLCAWSATYTEAFFGQGTRLTVV.

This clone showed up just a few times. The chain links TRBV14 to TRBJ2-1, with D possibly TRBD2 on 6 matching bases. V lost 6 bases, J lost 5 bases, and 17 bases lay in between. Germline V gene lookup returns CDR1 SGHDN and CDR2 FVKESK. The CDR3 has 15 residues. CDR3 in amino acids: CASSPWGVVNNEQFF. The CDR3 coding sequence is TGTGCCAGCAGTCCCTGGGGGGTAGTTAACAATGAGCAGTTCTTC. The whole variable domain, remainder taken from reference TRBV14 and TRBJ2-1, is EAGVTQFPSHSVIEKGQTVTLRCDPISGHDNLYWYRRVMGKEIKFLLHFVKESKQDESGMPNNRFLAERTGGTYSTLKVQPAELEDSGVYFCASSPWGVVNNEQFFGPGTRLTVL.

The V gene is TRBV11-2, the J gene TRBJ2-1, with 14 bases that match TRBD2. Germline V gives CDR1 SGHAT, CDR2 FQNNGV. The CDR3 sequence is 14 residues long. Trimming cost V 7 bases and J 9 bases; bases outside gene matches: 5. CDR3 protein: CASKTSGGAFEQFF. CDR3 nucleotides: TGTGCCAGCAAGACTAGCGGGGGGGCTTTTGAGCAGTTCTTC.

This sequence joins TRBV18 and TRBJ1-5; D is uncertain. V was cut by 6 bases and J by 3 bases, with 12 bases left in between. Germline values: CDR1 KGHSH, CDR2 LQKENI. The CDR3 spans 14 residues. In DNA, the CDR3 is TGTGCCAGCTCCCCAGAGGGTTACAATCAGCCCCAGCATTTT. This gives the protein CASSPEGYNQPQHF.

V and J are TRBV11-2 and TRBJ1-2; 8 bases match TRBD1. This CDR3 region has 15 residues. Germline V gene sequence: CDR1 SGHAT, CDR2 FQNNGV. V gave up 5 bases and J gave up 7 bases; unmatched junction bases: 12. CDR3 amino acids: CASSPNPGTGSGYTF. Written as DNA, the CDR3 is TGTGCCAGCAGCCCTAACCCCGGGACAGGCAGTGGCTACACCTTC. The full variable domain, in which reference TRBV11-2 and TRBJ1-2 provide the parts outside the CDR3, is EAGVAQSPRYKIIEKRQSVAFWCNPISGHATLYWYQQILGQGPKLLIQFQNNGVVDDSQLPKDRFSAERLKGVDSTLKIQPAKLEDSAVYLCASSPNPGTGSGYTFGSGTRLTVV.

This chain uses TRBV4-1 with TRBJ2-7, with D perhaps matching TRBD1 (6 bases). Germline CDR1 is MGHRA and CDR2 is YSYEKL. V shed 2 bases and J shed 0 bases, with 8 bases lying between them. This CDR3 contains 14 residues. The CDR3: CASSQIRGSYEQYF. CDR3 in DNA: TGCGCCAGCAGCCAAATCAGGGGCTCCTACGAGCAGTACTTC.

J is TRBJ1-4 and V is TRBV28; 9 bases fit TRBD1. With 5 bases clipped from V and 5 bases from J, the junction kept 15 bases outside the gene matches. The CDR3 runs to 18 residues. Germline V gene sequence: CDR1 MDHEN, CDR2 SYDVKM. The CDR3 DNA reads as TGTGCCAGCAGTCCCCTAGCGGGACAGGGAGCGGAGAATGAAAAACTGTTTTTT. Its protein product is CASSPLAGQGAENEKLFF.

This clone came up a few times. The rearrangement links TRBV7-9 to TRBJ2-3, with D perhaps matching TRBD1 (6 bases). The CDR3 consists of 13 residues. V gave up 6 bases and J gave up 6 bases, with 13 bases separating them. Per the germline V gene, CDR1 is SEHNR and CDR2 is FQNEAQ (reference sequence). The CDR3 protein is CASSKPGQDTQYF. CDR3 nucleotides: TGTGCCAGCAGTAAACCCGGACAGGATACGCAGTATTTT.

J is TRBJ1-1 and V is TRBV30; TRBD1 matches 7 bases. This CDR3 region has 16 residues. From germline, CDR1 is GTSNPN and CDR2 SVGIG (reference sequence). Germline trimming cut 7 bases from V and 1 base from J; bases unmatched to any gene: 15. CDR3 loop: CASSGSDTGANTEAFF. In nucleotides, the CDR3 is TGTGCCTCGTCAGGTTCGGATACAGGGGCGAACACTGAAGCTTTCTTT.